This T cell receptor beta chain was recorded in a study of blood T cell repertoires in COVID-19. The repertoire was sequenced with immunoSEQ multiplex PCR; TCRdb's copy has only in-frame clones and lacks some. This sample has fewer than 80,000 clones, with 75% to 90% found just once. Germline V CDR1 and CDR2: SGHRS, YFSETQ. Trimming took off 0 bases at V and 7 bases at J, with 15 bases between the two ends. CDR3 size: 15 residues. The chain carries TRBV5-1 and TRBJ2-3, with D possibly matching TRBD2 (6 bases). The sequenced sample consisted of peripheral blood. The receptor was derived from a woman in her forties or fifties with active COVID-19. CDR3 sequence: CASSLGTGEIHTQYF. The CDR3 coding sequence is TGCGCCAGCAGCTTGGGTACGGGAGAGATTCATACGCAGTATTTT.